The 3 T cell receptor beta chains below were found in one sample sequenced in a study of T cell repertoires in cytomegalovirus infection. MiXCR, applied by TCRdb to the reads, yields one record per CDR3 protein. The sample holds around 450,000 distinct CDR3 sequences; about 11% are singletons and the top ten take about 10%. Sequenced sample: PBMCs. The receptors originated from a human donor in good health (CMV status not recorded). Some clones in this sample may be carry-over from other donors' samples.

Many counts were recorded for this clonotype. This chain joins TRBV25-1 and TRBJ1-1; a weak D match, TRBD1 (6 bases). Trimming cost V 5 bases and J 0 bases, with 16 bases left between them. This CDR3 is 16 amino acids long. The germline gives CDR1 MGHDK, CDR2 SYGVNS. For the CDR3, the DNA is TGTGCCAGCAGTCCGTATACAGGGCCTCTGAACACTGAAGCTTTCTTT. It encodes CASSPYTGPLNTEAFF.

There are many counts of this clonotype. The V call is TRBV19, the J call TRBJ2-6; 8 bases line up with TRBD1. V shed 5 bases and J 2 bases; nucleotides not matched to a gene: 2. Germline CDR1 is LNHDA and CDR2 is SQIVND (reference sequence). This CDR3 contains 15 residues. The CDR3 reads CASSSGGPGANVLTF. The CDR3 DNA follows: TGTGCCAGTAGTTCAGGGGGCCCTGGGGCCAACGTCCTGACTTTC.

This clonotype was counted at least ten times. The CDR3 nucleotides are TGTGCCAGCACCGGACCGCAATGGGCTGGAAACACCATATATTTT. Its protein is CASTGPQWAGNTIYF. The V and J genes are TRBV6-1 and TRBJ1-3; D gene ambiguous. The V end lost 7 bases, the J end lost 2 bases, and 15 bases lay between the germline ends. The CDR3 has 15 amino acids. Germline-derived CDR1 and CDR2 are MNHNS and SASEGT.